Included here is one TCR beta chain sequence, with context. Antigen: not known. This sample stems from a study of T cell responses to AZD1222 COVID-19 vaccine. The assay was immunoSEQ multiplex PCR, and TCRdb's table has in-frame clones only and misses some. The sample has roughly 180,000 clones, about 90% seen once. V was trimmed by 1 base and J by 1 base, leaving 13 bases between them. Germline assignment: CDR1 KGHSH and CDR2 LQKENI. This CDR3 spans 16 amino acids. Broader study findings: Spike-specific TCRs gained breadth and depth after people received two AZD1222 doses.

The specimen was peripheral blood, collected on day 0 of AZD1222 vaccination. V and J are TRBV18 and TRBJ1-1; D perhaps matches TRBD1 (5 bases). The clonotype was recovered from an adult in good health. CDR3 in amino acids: CASSPQQDGTNTEAFF. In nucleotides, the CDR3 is TGTGCCAGCTCACCACAACAGGACGGAACGAACACTGAAGCTTTCTTT.